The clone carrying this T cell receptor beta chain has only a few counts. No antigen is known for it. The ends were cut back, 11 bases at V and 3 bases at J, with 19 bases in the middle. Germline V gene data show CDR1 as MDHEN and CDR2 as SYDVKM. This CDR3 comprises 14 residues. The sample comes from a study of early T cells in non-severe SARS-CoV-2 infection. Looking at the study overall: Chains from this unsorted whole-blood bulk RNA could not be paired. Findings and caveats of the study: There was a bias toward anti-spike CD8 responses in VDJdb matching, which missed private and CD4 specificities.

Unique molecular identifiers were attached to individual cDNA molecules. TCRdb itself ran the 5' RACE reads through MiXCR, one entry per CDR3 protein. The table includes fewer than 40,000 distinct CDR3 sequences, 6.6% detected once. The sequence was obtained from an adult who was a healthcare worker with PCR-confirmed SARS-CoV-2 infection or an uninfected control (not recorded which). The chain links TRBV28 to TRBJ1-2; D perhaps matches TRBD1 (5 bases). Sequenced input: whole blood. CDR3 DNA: TGTGCCTTGCGACAGCCCTTCCTTGACTATGGCTACACCTTC. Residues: CALRQPFLDYGYTF.